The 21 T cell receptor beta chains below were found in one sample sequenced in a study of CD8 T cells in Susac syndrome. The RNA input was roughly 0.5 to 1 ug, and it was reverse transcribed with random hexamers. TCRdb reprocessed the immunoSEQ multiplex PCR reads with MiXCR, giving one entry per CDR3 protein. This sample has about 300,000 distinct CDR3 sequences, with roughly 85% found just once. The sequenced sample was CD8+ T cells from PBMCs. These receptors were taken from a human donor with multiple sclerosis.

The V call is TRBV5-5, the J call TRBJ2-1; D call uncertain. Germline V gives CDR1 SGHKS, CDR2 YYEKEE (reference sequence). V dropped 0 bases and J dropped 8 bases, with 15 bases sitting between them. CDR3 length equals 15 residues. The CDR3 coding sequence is TGTGCCAGCAGCTTGGCGACGAGCTGGTACGATGAGCAGTTCTTC. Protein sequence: CASSLATSWYDEQFF.

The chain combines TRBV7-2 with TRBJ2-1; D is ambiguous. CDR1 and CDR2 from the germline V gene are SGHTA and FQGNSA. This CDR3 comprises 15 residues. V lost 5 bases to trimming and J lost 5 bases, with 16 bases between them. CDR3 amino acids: CASSHGQLLNNEQFF. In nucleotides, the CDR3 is TGTGCCAGCAGCCATGGCCAATTACTCAACAATGAGCAGTTCTTC.

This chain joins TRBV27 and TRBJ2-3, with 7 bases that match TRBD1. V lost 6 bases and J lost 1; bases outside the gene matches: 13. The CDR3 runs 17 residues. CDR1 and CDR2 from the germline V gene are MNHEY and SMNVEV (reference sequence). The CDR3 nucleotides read TGTGCCAGCAGAGGTTGGACCCCGGGACAGCGCACAGATACGCAGTATTTT. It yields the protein CASRGWTPGQRTDTQYF.

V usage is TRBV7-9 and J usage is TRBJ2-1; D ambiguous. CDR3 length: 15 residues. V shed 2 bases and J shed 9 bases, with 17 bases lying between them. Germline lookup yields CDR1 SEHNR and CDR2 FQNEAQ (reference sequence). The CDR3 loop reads CASSLSPTLSPEQFF. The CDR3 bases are TGTGCCAGCAGCTTAAGCCCAACTCTCTCCCCTGAGCAGTTCTTC.

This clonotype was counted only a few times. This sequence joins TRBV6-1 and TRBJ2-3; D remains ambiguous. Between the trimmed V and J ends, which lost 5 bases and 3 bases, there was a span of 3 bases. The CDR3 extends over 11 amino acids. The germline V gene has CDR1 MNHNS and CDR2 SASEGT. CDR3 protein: CASSPTDTQYF. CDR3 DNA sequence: TGTGCCAGCAGTCCGACAGATACGCAGTATTTT.

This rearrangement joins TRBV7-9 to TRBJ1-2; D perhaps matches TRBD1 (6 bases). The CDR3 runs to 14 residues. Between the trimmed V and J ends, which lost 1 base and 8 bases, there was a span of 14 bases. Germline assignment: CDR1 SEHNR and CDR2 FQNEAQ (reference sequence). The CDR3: CASSLVLGAQGYTF. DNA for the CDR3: TGTGCCAGCAGCTTAGTTCTGGGGGCACAAGGCTACACCTTC.

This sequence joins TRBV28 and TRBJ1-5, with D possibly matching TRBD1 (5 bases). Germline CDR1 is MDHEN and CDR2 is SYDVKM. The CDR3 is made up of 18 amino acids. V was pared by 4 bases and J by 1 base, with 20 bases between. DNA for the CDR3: TGTGCCAGCAGTTCACCCCAGTGGCAGGGTGGGAGCAATCAGCCCCAGCATTTT. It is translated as CASSSPQWQGGSNQPQHF. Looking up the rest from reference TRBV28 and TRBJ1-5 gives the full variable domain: DVKVTQSSRYLVKRTGEKVFLECVQDMDHENMFWYRQDPGLGLRLIYFSYDVKMKEKGDIPEGYSVSREKKERFSLILESASTNQTSMYLCASSSPQWQGGSNQPQHFGDGTRLSIL.

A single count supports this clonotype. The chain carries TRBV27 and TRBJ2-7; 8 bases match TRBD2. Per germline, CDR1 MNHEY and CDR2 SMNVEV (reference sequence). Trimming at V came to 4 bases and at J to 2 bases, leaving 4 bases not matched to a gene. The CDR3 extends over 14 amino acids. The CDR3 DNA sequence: TGTGCCAGCAGTTCCTCGACTAGCGCCTACGAGCAGTACTTC. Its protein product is CASSSSTSAYEQYF.

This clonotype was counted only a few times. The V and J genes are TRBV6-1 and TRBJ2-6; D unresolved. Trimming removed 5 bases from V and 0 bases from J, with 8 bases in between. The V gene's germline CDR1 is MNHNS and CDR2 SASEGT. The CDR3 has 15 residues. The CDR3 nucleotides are TGTGCCAGCAGTCCCCACCGCTCTGGGGCCAACGTCCTGACTTTC. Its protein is CASSPHRSGANVLTF.

The CDR3 loop reads CASSLQGAHNEQFF. Here the CDR3 DNA reads TGTGCCAGCAGCCTCCAGGGGGCCCACAATGAGCAGTTCTTC. The rearrangement joins TRBV27 to TRBJ2-1; 8 bases align to TRBD1. The V gene end was trimmed by 6 bases and the J gene end by 5 bases; junction bases not matched to a gene: 6. This CDR3 contains 14 residues. Germline CDR1 MNHEY, CDR2 SMNVEV (reference sequence).

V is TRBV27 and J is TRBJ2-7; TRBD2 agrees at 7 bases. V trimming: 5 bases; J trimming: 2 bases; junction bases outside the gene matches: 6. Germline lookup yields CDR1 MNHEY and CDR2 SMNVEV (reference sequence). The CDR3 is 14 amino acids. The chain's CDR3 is CASSLLARAYEQYF. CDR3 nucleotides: TGTGCCAGCAGTCTACTAGCGAGGGCCTACGAGCAGTACTTC.

The CDR3 region has the DNA TGTGCCAGTGGGGCCCCGACAGCGAGCTACGAGCAGTACTTC. Its protein product is CASGAPTASYEQYF. This chain joins TRBV2 and TRBJ2-7; TRBD1 is a possible D gene (5 bases). The CDR3 is made up of 14 amino acids. Germline V gene lookup returns CDR1 SNHLY and CDR2 FYNNEI. V gave up 9 bases and J gave up 3 bases, with 18 bases separating them.

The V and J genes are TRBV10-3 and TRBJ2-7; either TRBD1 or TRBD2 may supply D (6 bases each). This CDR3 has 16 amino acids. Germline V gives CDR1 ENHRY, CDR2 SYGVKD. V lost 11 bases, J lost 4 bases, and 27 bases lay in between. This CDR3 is CAVLTFLGARGYEQYF. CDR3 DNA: TGTGCCGTTCTCACCTTTTTGGGGGCGCGGGGTTACGAGCAGTACTTC.

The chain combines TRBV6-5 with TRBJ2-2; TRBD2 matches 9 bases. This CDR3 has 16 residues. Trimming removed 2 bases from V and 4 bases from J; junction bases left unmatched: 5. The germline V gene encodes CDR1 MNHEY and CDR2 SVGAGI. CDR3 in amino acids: CASSYSSGSPTGELFF. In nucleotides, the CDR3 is TGTGCCAGCAGTTACAGTAGCGGGAGTCCCACCGGGGAGCTGTTTTTT.

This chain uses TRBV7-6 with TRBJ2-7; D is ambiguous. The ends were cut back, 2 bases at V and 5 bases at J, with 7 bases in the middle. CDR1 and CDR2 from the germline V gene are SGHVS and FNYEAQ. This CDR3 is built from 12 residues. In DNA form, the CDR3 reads TGTGCCAGCAGCTTAACAAGGGACGAGCAGTACTTC. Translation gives CASSLTRDEQYF. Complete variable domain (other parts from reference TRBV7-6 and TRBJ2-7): GAGVSQSPRYKVTKRGQDVALRCDPISGHVSLYWYRQALGQGPEFLTYFNYEAQQDKSGLPNDRFSAERPEGSISTLTIQRTEQRDSAMYRCASSLTRDEQYFGPGTRLTVT.

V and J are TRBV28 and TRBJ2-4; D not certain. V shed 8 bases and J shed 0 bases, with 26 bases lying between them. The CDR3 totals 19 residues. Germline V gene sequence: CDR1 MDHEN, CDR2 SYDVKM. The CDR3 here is CASSIGRALEQLAKNIQYF. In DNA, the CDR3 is TGTGCCAGCTCGATTGGGCGCGCGTTGGAGCAATTAGCCAAAAACATTCAGTACTTC.

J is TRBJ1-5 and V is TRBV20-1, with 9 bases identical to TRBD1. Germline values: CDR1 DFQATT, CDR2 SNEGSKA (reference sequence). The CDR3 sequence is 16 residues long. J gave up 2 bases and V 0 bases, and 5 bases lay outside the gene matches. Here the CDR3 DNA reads TGCAGTGCTAGAGATTATGGGGACAGGGGCAATCAGCCCCAGCATTTT. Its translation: CSARDYGDRGNQPQHF.

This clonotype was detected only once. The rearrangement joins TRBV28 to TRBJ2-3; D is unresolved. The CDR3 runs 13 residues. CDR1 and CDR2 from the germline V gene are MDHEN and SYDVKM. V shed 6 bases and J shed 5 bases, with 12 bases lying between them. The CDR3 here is CASSRGEVDTQYF. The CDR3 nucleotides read TGTGCCAGCAGCAGAGGAGAGGTAGATACGCAGTATTTT.

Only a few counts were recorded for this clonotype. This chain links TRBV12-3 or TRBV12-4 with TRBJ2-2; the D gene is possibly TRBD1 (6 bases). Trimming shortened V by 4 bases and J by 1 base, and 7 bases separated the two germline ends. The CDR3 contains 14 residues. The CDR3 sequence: CASSWTVNTGELFF. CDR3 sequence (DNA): TGTGCCAGCAGTTGGACAGTGAACACCGGGGAGCTGTTTTTT.

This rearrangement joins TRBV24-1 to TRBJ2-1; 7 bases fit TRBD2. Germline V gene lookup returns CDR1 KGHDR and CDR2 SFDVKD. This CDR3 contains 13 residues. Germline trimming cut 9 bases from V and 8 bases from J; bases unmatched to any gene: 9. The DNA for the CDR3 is TGTGCCACCCGGGGCGGGAGTGAGTATGAGCAGTTCTTC. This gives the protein CATRGGSEYEQFF.

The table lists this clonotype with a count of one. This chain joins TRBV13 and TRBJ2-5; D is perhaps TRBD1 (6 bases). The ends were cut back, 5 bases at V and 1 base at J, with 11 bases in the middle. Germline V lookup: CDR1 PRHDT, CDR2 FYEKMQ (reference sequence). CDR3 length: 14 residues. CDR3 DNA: TGTGCCAGCAGCCAAGGGGGATTCCAAGAGACCCAGTACTTC. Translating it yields CASSQGGFQETQYF.